One T cell receptor (beta chain) is described in this entry. This entry belongs to a study of T cell responses to AZD1222 COVID-19 vaccine. Germline CDR1 and CDR2: MNHEY and SMNVEV (reference sequence). The CDR3 spans 14 residues. Trimming cost V 8 bases and J 6 bases, with 18 bases left between them. Clones were sequenced by immunoSEQ multiplex PCR, and TCRdb holds only the in-frame ones, with some missing. Of around 60,000 clones listed, about nine tenths are singletons. The source of this sequence is an adult who received the MenACWY meningococcal vaccine as a control. This chain uses TRBV27 with TRBJ2-3; no firm D call. The input for sequencing was peripheral blood, taken 28 days after the second dose of the MenACWY control vaccine. CDR3: CASPDPAPNDTQYF. The CDR3 region has the DNA TGTGCCAGCCCCGACCCCGCTCCCAATGATACGCAGTATTTT.